Listed below are T cell receptor beta chains from one sample, sequenced in a study of shared clonotypes between healthy human individuals. TCRdb keeps only in-frame clones here, not all; method: immunoSEQ multiplex PCR. The table has 2 million to 3 million clones, 93% seen once. Sequencing input: naive CD4+ T cells from PBMCs. Source of these receptors: a man between 18 and 29 years old in good health. Some clones in this sample may be carry-over from other donors' samples. CDR3s include the opening cysteine and the closing phenylalanine or tryptophan.

v_gene: TRBV5-6; len: 15; j_gene: TRBJ1-2; CDR3aa: CASSLAPDGGAGYTF
v_gene: TRBV25-1; len: 14; j_gene: TRBJ2-3; CDR3aa: CASGIAGSTDTQYF
v_gene: TRBV7-2; len: 14; j_gene: TRBJ2-5; CDR3aa: CASRPVAIQETQYF
v_gene: TRBV6-1; len: 15; j_gene: TRBJ2-7; CDR3aa: CANSEATSGTYEQYF
v_gene: TRBV7-2; len: 15; j_gene: TRBJ1-3; CDR3aa: CASSPPTSGGNTIYF
v_gene: TRBV7-8; len: 13; j_gene: TRBJ1-3; CDR3aa: CASSLGQQNTIYF
v_gene: TRBV19; len: 18; j_gene: TRBJ1-5; CDR3aa: CATQDRVRYGASNQPQHF
v_gene: TRBV19; len: 14; j_gene: TRBJ2-3; CDR3aa: CASSIGPGSDTQYF
v_gene: TRBV5-1; len: 17; j_gene: TRBJ2-3; CDR3aa: CASSLVPGGPGTDTQYF
v_gene: TRBV29-1; len: 12; j_gene: TRBJ2-5; CDR3aa: CSVIAGKETQYF
v_gene: TRBV28; len: 15; j_gene: TRBJ1-4; CDR3aa: CASSFAGAQSEKLFF
v_gene: TRBV14; len: 15; j_gene: TRBJ2-5; CDR3aa: CASSDRLVERETQYF
v_gene: TRBV7-2; len: 15; j_gene: TRBJ2-7; CDR3aa: CASSLLTGPTYEQYF
v_gene: TRBV2; len: 14; j_gene: TRBJ1-1; CDR3aa: CASTFPGGHTEAFF